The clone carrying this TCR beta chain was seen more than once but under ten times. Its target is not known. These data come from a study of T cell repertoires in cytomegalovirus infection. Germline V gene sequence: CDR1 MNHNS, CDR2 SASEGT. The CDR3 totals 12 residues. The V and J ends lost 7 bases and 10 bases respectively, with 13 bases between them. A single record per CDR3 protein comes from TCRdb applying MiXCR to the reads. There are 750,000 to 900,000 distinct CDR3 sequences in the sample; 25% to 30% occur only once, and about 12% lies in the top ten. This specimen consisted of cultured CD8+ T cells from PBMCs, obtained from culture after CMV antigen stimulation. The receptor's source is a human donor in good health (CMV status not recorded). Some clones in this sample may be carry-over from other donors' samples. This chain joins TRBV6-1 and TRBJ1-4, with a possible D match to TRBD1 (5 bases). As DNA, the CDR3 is TGTGCCAGCACAATGGGGGAGGGAAAACTGTTTTTT. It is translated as CASTMGEGKLFF.